Given below is one T cell receptor (beta chain) in context. The clone's antigen remains unknown. No per-base quality is available; no much larger clone lies one base away. This specimen comes from a study of T cell changes during pregnancy in multiple sclerosis (dated by TCRdb to the late 2010s). Study-wide context: The study examined how the T cell repertoire changed over the course of pregnancy in women with multiple sclerosis.

Preparation of the library involved the immunoSEQ multiplex PCR assay. In its TCRdb copy, this immuneACCESS table keeps in-frame sequences only and misses some clones. Where compared with another copy, unresolved V genes explain less than half of these, and the others have no known cause. The sample includes about 110,000 clones, with less than 95% observed a single time. The ten biggest clones cover 1.6% of the sample. The TCR comes from a female donor with multiple sclerosis, enrolled in a pregnancy study. The sample consisted of peripheral blood, taken before pregnancy.

In nucleotides, the sequence is TGTGCCACGCGGACAGCCACTGGAAACACCATATATTTT. Translated, it reads CATRTATGNTIYF. Recombination connected TRBV10-3 to TRBJ1-3; the D gene is perhaps TRBD1, on 6 matching bases. The germline V gene specifies ENHRY as CDR1 and SYGVKD as CDR2. From its cysteine to its phenylalanine, the CDR3 spans 13 amino acids. The sequence is cut down to CDR3 DNA, 39 bases in frame from base 1. The V end loses 10 bases and the J end loses 2 bases, and a stretch of 12 bases separates them.